A selection of T cell receptor beta chains follows, all from one sample in a study of shared clonotypes between healthy human individuals. Here immunoSEQ multiplex PCR was the method, and the copy in TCRdb shows in-frame clones only, minus some. The table shows 190,000 or so clones, with approximately 61% occurring only once. The sequenced material came from memory CD4+ T cells sorted from blood. The receptors come from a young man in good health. The CDR3 runs from the conserved cysteine through the conserved F or W. A D gene is named only where the DNA matches it firmly. Some rows have no size entry. The others give once, few or many, or a class for an expanded clone.

j_call | d_call | clone_size | v_call | cdr3_nt | cdr3_aa
TRBJ1-4 | . | many | TRBV10-1 | TGCGCCAGCAGTGACGGGACCCCAGGAGCTCGGAAACTGTTTTTT | CASSDGTPGARKLFF
TRBJ2-7 | TRBD1 | . | TRBV7-2 | TGTGCCAGCAGCTCGGGACAGGTATCCTACGAGCAGTACTTC | CASSSGQVSYEQYF
TRBJ2-2 | . | . | TRBV5-5 | TGTGCCAGCAGCTTGGTTTCATTTATCACCGGGGAGCTGTTTTTT | CASSLVSFITGELFF
TRBJ1-2 | . | once | TRBV6-5 | TGTGCCAGCAGTTCGCCGGCTAACTATGGCTACACCTTC | CASSSPANYGYTF
TRBJ2-1 | TRBD2 | once | TRBV4-3 | TGCGCCAGCAGCCAAGAGGGACTAGCGTATGGCGAGCAGTTCTTC | CASSQEGLAYGEQFF
TRBJ2-1 | . | . | TRBV29-1 | TGCAGCGGGGGTCTGGAGCTTGATCCAAAACCGAAGCAGTTCTTC | CSGGLELDPKPKQFF
TRBJ2-7 | . | . | TRBV19 | TGTGCCAGTAGTATAGATCCCGGAAGCTCCTACGAGCAGTACTTC | CASSIDPGSSYEQYF
TRBJ1-3 | TRBD1 | . | TRBV6-1 | TGTGCCAGCAGTGAGAGACAGGGACTCTCCTCTGGAAACACCATATATTTT | CASSERQGLSSGNTIYF
TRBJ2-7 | TRBD2 | . | TRBV5-1 | TGCGCCAGCAGCCCGGGGACTAGGCGAGAGCAGTACTTC | CASSPGTRREQYF
TRBJ2-2 | . | . | TRBV29-1 | TGCAGCGTTGGGAGGGACGGGGAGCTGTTTTTT | CSVGRDGELFF
TRBJ2-5 | TRBD2 | once | TRBV7-9 | TGTGCCAGCTCCCGGACTAGCGCTGAGACCCAGTACTTC | CASSRTSAETQYF
TRBJ1-1 | . | . | TRBV7-2 | TGTGCCAGCAGCCCGGGACGTCGGTTGGAAGCTTTCTTT | CASSPGRRLEAFF
TRBJ2-1 | . | . | TRBV28 | TGTGCCAGCAGAGCGGGCGCGGGCCCCTACAATGAGCAGTTCTTC | CASRAGAGPYNEQFF
TRBJ2-2 | TRBD1 | few | TRBV5-1 | TGCGCCAGCATGAGACAGGGGGCCGGGGAGCTGTTTTTT | CASMRQGAGELFF
TRBJ2-2 | . | once | TRBV7-2 | TGTGCCAGCAGCGAAGACCCAGGGACCGGGGAGCTGTTTTTT | CASSEDPGTGELFF
TRBJ2-3 | . | once | TRBV5-1 | TGCGCCAGCAGCTTGGCCGCGGCGGGGTCCACAGATACGCAGTATTTT | CASSLAAAGSTDTQYF
TRBJ1-2 | . | few | TRBV9 | TGTGCCAGCAGCGTAGGCCCCGGGGGGGGCGGCTACACCTTC | CASSVGPGGGGYTF
TRBJ2-7 | . | . | TRBV6-5 | TGTGCCAGCAGCGGGAGTTACGAGCAGTACTTC | CASSGSYEQYF
TRBJ2-5 | TRBD1 | . | TRBV6-4 | TGTGCCAGCAGTGTAAGACAGGGAGAGACCCAGTACTTC | CASSVRQGETQYF
TRBJ2-3 | . | . | TRBV7-2 | TGTGCCAGCAGCTTAGAGAACTTAGATACGCAGTATTTT | CASSLENLDTQYF
TRBJ2-3 | TRBD2 | . | TRBV5-1 | TGCGCCAGCAGCTTACCTAGCGGGAGCCCAGATACGCAGTATTTT | CASSLPSGSPDTQYF
TRBJ1-5 | TRBD1 | . | TRBV2 | TGTGCCAGCAGTGGGTCGGGACAGGGGAACAGGCCCCAGCATTTT | CASSGSGQGNRPQHF
TRBJ2-7 | . | . | TRBV6-5 | TGTGCCAGCAGTGAATCCGGTCCAGTCCACGAGCAGTACTTC | CASSESGPVHEQYF
TRBJ2-2 | . | . | TRBV25-1 | TGTGCCAGCAGTGAATCGAGGCCGACCGGGGAGCTGTTTTTT | CASSESRPTGELFF
TRBJ2-5 | TRBD2 | few | TRBV10-3 | TGTGCCATCAGTCCTAGCGGTCCTCGGAAGACCCAGTACTTC | CAISPSGPRKTQYF
TRBJ2-3 | . | . | TRBV2 | TGTGCCTCGAGTACTAGGCGCACAGATACGCAGTATTTT | CASSTRRTDTQYF
TRBJ2-1 | . | . | TRBV5-4 | TGTGCCAGCAGCGCTGACCCTAACCTGAACAATGAGCAGTTCTTC | CASSADPNLNNEQFF
TRBJ1-2 | . | . | TRBV7-2 | TGTGCCAGCAGCCCGACGGGAGCTAACTATGGCTACACCTTC | CASSPTGANYGYTF
TRBJ1-1 | . | . | TRBV6-5 | TGTGCCAGCAGGAATGTAGCTGAAGCTTTCTTT | CASRNVAEAFF
TRBJ1-2 | . | . | TRBV19 | TGTGCCAGTACCCATTCAGGTCCACAGCTTAATCCTATGGGCTACACCTTC | CASTHSGPQLNPMGYTF
TRBJ1-5 | . | . | TRBV7-3 | TGTGCCAGCAGCCCCGGGGGGTCTCAGCCCCAGCATTTT | CASSPGGSQPQHF
TRBJ1-2 | TRBD1 | . | TRBV28 | TGTGCCAGCAGTTTATTGACAGGGGATGGCTACACCTTC | CASSLLTGDGYTF
TRBJ2-2 | . | few | TRBV6-1 | TGTGCCAGCAGCCAGGGATCGAACACCGGGGAGCTGTTTTTT | CASSQGSNTGELFF
TRBJ1-2 | . | . | TRBV25-1 | TGTGCCAGCAGTGGGGTGTCAGCTAACTATGGCTACACCTTC | CASSGVSANYGYTF
TRBJ1-2 | . | . | TRBV11-2 | TGTGCCAGCAGCTACCGAGGGTATGGCTACACCTTC | CASSYRGYGYTF
TRBJ2-2 | . | . | TRBV7-2 | TGTGCCAGCAGCACCAGACAGGACGGGGAGCTGTTTTTT | CASSTRQDGELFF
TRBJ1-1 | . | . | TRBV6-5 | TGTGCCAGCAGTTACCCAAGGGAGGGGCACGGCACCGAAGCTTTCTTT | CASSYPREGHGTEAFF
TRBJ2-1 | . | . | TRBV7-1 | TGTGCCAGCAGCTTAAGACCCTACAATGAGCAGTTCTTC | CASSLRPYNEQFF
TRBJ2-5 | . | . | TRBV25-1 | TGTGCCAGCAGAAGCAGGGGGGCCCCGCAAGAGACCCAGTACTTC | CASRSRGAPQETQYF
TRBJ1-1 | . | . | TRBV2 | TGTGCCAGCAGGTGGATCACTGAAGCTTTCTTT | CASRWITEAFF
TRBJ2-5 | TRBD2 | . | TRBV7-6 | TGTGCCAGCAGCGAAGAGGCCACGGGAGGGCTCGGTGAGACCCAGTACTTC | CASSEEATGGLGETQYF
TRBJ1-4 | . | few | TRBV6-1 | TGTGCCAGCAAGAGGGAACCGGCTAATGAAAAACTGTTTTTT | CASKREPANEKLFF
TRBJ1-5 | . | . | TRBV29-1 | TGCAGCGTTGAAGAAGGGGGAGGTCAGCCCCAGCATTTT | CSVEEGGGQPQHF
TRBJ2-7 | TRBD2 | . | TRBV27 | TGTGCCAGCAGTTTAAAATTTAGCGGGACCTACGAGCAGTACTTC | CASSLKFSGTYEQYF
TRBJ2-1 | TRBD2 | . | TRBV4-2 | TGTGCCAGCAGCCAAGGATCAGCGGGAGGGGGCAATGAGCAGTTCTTC | CASSQGSAGGGNEQFF
TRBJ2-4 | TRBD2 | . | TRBV7-2 | TGTGCCAGCAGCTTAGTCGCGGGAGCCACCAAAAACATTCAGTACTTC | CASSLVAGATKNIQYF
TRBJ2-3 | TRBD2 | . | TRBV6-5 | TGTGCCAGCAGTTACTCGGGGACTAGGAACCGAGATACGCAGTATTTT | CASSYSGTRNRDTQYF
TRBJ2-7 | . | . | TRBV19 | TGTGCCAGTAGACCCGCAGGGACGAACTACGAGCAGTACTTC | CASRPAGTNYEQYF
TRBJ2-5 | . | . | TRBV19 | TGTGCCAGTAGAAATACGGGTAACCAAGAGACCCAGTACTTC | CASRNTGNQETQYF
TRBJ2-5 | TRBD2 | . | TRBV7-2 | TGTGCCAGCAGTCTTACGCCCCCGGGACTAGCGGGAGGCTTAGAGACCCAGTACTTC | CASSLTPPGLAGGLETQYF
TRBJ2-3 | TRBD1 | . | TRBV11-1 | TGTGCCAGCGGGGACAGAACAGATACGCAGTATTTT | CASGDRTDTQYF
TRBJ2-7 | TRBD1 | . | TRBV27 | TGTGCCAGCAGTAACAGGGGAAACTACGAGCAGTACTTC | CASSNRGNYEQYF
TRBJ2-3 | . | . | TRBV6-5 | TGTGCCAGCAGTTACCAAAGCGGGTTAAGCACAGATACGCAGTATTTT | CASSYQSGLSTDTQYF
TRBJ1-5 | . | few | TRBV11-3 | TGTGCCAGCAGCCTGGGATCGGGTAATCAGCCCCAGCATTTT | CASSLGSGNQPQHF
TRBJ1-1 | . | few | TRBV9 | TGTGCCAGCAGCGTAGATGGACAGTACCGCACTGAAGCTTTCTTT | CASSVDGQYRTEAFF